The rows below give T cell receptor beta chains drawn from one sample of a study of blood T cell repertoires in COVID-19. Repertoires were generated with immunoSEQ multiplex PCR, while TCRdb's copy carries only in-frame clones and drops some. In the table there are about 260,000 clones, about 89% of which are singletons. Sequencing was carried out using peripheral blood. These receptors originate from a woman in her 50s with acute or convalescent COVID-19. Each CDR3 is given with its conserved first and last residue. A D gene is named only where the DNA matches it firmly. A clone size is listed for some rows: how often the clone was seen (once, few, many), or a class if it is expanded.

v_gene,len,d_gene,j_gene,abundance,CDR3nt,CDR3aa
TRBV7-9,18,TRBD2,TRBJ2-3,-,TGTGCCAGCAGCGACCGCCGGACTAGCGGGAGGAATGCAGATACGCAGTATTTT,CASSDRRTSGRNADTQYF
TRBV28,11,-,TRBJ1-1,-,TGTGCCAGCAGCTGGGACACAGAAGCTTTCTTT,CASSWDTEAFF
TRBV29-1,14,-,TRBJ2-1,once,TGCAGCGTTGAGGCCACGGACACGAGGAATGAGCAGTTCTTC,CSVEATDTRNEQFF
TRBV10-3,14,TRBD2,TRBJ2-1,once,TGTGCCATCAGTGAGTCGCGGGAGAGGAATGAGCAGTTCTTC,CAISESRERNEQFF
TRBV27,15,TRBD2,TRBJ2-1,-,TGTGCCAGCTTCGGGCTAGCGGGGCCCTACAATGAGCAGTTCTTC,CASFGLAGPYNEQFF
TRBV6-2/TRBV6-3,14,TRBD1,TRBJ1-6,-,TGTGCCAGCAGTTCGAGGACAGGGAATTCACCCCTCCACTTT,CASSSRTGNSPLHF
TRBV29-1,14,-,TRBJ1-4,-,TGCAGCGTTGAAGACAGGGGTTTCAATGAAAAACTGTTTTTT,CSVEDRGFNEKLFF
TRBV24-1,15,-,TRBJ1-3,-,TGTGCCACCAGTGACCCACAGAACTCTGGAAACACCATATATTTT,CATSDPQNSGNTIYF
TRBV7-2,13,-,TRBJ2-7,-,TGTGCCAGCAGCTTAAGCAGGTCCCAAGAGCAGTACTTC,CASSLSRSQEQYF
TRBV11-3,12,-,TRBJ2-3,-,TGTGCCAGCAGCTTAGCTCCAGATACGCAGTATTTT,CASSLAPDTQYF
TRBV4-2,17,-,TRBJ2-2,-,TGTGCCAGCAGCCAAGATCTGACGGGGGAGAACGAGGGGGAGCTGTTTTTT,CASSQDLTGENEGELFF
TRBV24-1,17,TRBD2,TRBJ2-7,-,TGTGCCACCAGTGATTGGGGGACTAGCGGAGATCCCTACGAGCAGTACTTC,CATSDWGTSGDPYEQYF
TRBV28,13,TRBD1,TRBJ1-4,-,TGTGCCACAACAGGGGCAACTAATGAAAAACTGTTTTTT,CATTGATNEKLFF
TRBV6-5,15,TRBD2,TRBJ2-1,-,TGTGCCAGCAGATTGACTAGCGGGAGGCTGAATGAGCAGTTCTTC,CASRLTSGRLNEQFF
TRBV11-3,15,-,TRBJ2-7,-,TGTGCCAGCAGCTTACGGTCTACAGGGCCCAACGAGCAGTACTTC,CASSLRSTGPNEQYF
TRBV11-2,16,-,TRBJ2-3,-,TGTGCCAGCAGCTCCCGACTACTCCAGATCACAGATACGCAGTATTTT,CASSSRLLQITDTQYF
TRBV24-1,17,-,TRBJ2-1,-,TGTGCCACCAGTGATTTAGGCAGAGGTGGAAGGGGCAATGAGCAGTTCTTC,CATSDLGRGGRGNEQFF
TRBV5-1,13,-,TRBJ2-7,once,TGCGCCAGCAGCTTGGAACCGGGAAGCGAGCAGTACTTC,CASSLEPGSEQYF
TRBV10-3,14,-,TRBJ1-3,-,TGTGCCATGCAGTCCTTGGGGCGAGGAAACACCATATATTTT,CAMQSLGRGNTIYF
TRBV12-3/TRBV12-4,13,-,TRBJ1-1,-,TGTGCCAGCAGGAGGACAAGGGGGACTGAAGCTTTCTTT,CASRRTRGTEAFF
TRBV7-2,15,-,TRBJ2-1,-,TGTGCCAGCAGGGCCGTTGGCGGAGGCTACAATGAGCAGTTCTTC,CASRAVGGGYNEQFF
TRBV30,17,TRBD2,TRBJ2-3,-,TGTGCCTGGACCGGACTAGCGGGAGTTCCGGGGAGAGATACGCAGTATTTT,CAWTGLAGVPGRDTQYF
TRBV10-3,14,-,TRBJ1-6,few,TGTGCCATCAGTGAGGACAGGATAAATTCACCCCTCCACTTT,CAISEDRINSPLHF
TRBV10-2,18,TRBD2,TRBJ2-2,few,TGCGCCAGCAGTGTACGTCTAGCGGGAGGGGCGAACACCGGGGAGCTGTTTTTT,CASSVRLAGGANTGELFF
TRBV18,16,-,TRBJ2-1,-,TGTGCCAGCTCACCAGTGGGGGGAACCTCCTACAATGAGCAGTTCTTC,CASSPVGGTSYNEQFF
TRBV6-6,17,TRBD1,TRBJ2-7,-,TGTGCCAGCAGCCGAACCTCCGGGACAGGGTTAATCTACGAGCAGTACTTC,CASSRTSGTGLIYEQYF
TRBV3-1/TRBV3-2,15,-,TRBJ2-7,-,TGTGCCAGCAGCCTAACTCCACAGAGCTACTACGAGCAGTACTTC,CASSLTPQSYYEQYF
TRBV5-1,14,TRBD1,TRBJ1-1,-,TGCGCCAGCAGCCCAGGGACAGGCGGCACTGAAGCTTTCTTT,CASSPGTGGTEAFF
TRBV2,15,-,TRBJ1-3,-,TGTGCCAGCACTAGGGTTCCGGGACTGGGAAACACCATATATTTT,CASTRVPGLGNTIYF
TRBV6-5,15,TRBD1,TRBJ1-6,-,TGTGCCAGCAGTTACTCGGAAGGGGGCGACTCACCCCTCCACTTT,CASSYSEGGDSPLHF
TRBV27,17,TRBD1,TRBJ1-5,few,TGTGCCAGCAGACAGGGGGCGGGTGGCTGGGGCAATCAGCCCCAGCATTTT,CASRQGAGGWGNQPQHF
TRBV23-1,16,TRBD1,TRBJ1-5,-,TGCGCCAGCAGTCAACTCCGGGACAGGGTAAAACAGCCCCAGCATTTT,CASSQLRDRVKQPQHF
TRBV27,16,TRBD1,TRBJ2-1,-,TGTGCCAGCAGTCCACTCGGGACAGGGGGCGTGAATGAGCAGTTCTTC,CASSPLGTGGVNEQFF
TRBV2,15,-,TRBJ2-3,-,TGTGCCAGCAGTGGGACAGGCCAGCGGGCGGATACGCAGTATTTT,CASSGTGQRADTQYF
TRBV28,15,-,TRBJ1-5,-,TGTGCCAGCAGTTCGGGTGGAAAAGGCAATCAGCCCCAGCATTTT,CASSSGGKGNQPQHF
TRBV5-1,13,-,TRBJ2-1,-,TGCGCCAGCAGCTTACAGGGTTACAATGAGCAGTTCTTC,CASSLQGYNEQFF
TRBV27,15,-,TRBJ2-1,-,TGTGCCAGCAGTTTAGCGGGACCCGCCTACAATGAGCAGTTCTTC,CASSLAGPAYNEQFF
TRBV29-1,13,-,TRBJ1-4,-,TGCAGCGTTGGAGAGGCAGGGCTAGAAAAACTGTTTTTT,CSVGEAGLEKLFF
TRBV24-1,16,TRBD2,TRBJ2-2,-,TGTGCCACCAGTGATTTAACGGCTAGCGGGACCGGGGAGCTGTTTTTT,CATSDLTASGTGELFF
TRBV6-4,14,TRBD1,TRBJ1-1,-,TGTGCCAGCAGCCCGGACAGGGCGAGCGCTGAAGCTTTCTTT,CASSPDRASAEAFF
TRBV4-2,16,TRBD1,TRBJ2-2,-,TGTGCCAGCAGCCAAGATAGGCCAGGGGGCACCGGGGAGCTGTTTTTT,CASSQDRPGGTGELFF
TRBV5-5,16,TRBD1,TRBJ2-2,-,TGTGCCAGCAGCGGCCGGGACAGGGGGCGCCCCGGGGAGCTGTTTTTT,CASSGRDRGRPGELFF
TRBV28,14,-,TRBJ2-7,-,TGTGCCAGCAGTCCGTATCGGGGGAGCCACGAGCAGTACTTC,CASSPYRGSHEQYF
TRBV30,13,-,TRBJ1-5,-,TGTGCCTGGGCAGGTAATAGCAATCAGCCCCAGCATTTT,CAWAGNSNQPQHF
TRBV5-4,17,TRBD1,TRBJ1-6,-,TGTGCCAGCAGCGTGGGACAGGGGGCCCCCTCGGGGTCACCCCTCCACTTT,CASSVGQGAPSGSPLHF
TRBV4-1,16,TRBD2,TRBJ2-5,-,TGCGCCAGCAGCCACGGACTAGCGGGAGTCCAAGAGACCCAGTACTTC,CASSHGLAGVQETQYF
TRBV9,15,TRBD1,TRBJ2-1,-,TGTGCCAGCAGCATGCGACAGGGGCGGAACAATGAGCAGTTCTTC,CASSMRQGRNNEQFF
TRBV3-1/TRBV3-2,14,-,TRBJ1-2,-,TGTGCCAGCAGCTTGGACAGTGGAAGCAACGGCTACACCTTC,CASSLDSGSNGYTF
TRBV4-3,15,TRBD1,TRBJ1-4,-,TGCGCCAGCAGCCAGGCAGGGGGAACTAATGAAAAACTGTTTTTT,CASSQAGGTNEKLFF
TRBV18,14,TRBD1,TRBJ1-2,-,TGTGCCAGCTCACCGTCCAGGGGGAACTATGGCTACACCTTC,CASSPSRGNYGYTF